Sequencing of this T cell receptor beta chain was carried out in a study of T cell repertoires in cytomegalovirus infection. About the study: It can be stated that public TCR beta signatures indicated CMV infection as well as a matching HLA type.

Germline loops: CDR1 LNHNV, CDR2 YYDKDF (reference sequence). CDR3 length: 12 residues. Trimming stripped 8 bases from V and 4 bases from J, with 11 bases between. One entry per CDR3 protein, called by TCRdb with MiXCR from the reads. The sample carries a few hundred thousand distinct CDR3 sequences, roughly 43% recorded once. Regarding this clonotype: Its target is unknown.

The receptor's source is a human donor in good health (CMV status not recorded). Some clones in this sample may be carry-over from other donors' samples. This chain connects TRBV15 to TRBJ1-1; D gene uncertain. The sequenced sample was cultured PBMCs, obtained from culture after CMV antigen stimulation. Written as DNA, the CDR3 is TGTGCCACCCGGACTTATAGCACTGAAGCTTTCTTT. Amino acid sequence: CATRTYSTEAFF.